Reported below is one T cell receptor (beta chain). The data stem from a study of blood T cell repertoires in COVID-19. About the research overall: Spain, Italy and the United States supplied samples that represented acute and convalescent COVID-19.

As originally analysed: For nucleated cells, counts were estimated from reference gene primer amplification. TCRdb's copy holds only in-frame clones and misses some; the assay was immunoSEQ multiplex PCR. That table is the source of V, J and clone size, and D and trimming were worked out from the DNA. The repertoire includes roughly 200,000 clones, around four fifths of them detected once, and 6.5% to 9% sits in the top ten. CDR1 SGHNT and CDR2 YENEEA come from the germline V gene. The CDR3 spans 16 residues. Unmatched junction bases numbered 16, after V lost 5 bases and J lost 10 bases. The clonotype comes from a woman aged 40 to 49 with COVID-19, enrolled during active disease. Material: peripheral blood. The V and J genes are TRBV11-3 and TRBJ2-1, with TRBD2 identical over 8 bases. The CDR3 is CASSTALSGRYSEQFF. CDR3 DNA sequence: TGTGCCAGCAGCACCGCTTTGAGCGGGAGATATAGCGAGCAGTTCTTC.